Listed here is a single T cell receptor beta chain. This entry comes from a study of blood T cell repertoires in COVID-19. Study summary: Sites across the United States, Italy and Spain contributed samples from acute and convalescent COVID-19. Sources were T cells, B-cell-depleted T cells, or PBMCs; the material itself was cDNA or gDNA.

This CDR3 comprises 16 residues. Germline V gives CDR1 SGHDT, CDR2 YYEEEE. The V gene lost 4 bases and the J gene lost 1 base, with 12 bases spanning the gap. Original analysis: Amplification of reference gene primers provided the estimated nucleated cell counts. The assay was immunoSEQ multiplex PCR, and TCRdb's table has in-frame clones only and misses some. V, J and clone size are those of that table, while D and trimming were read from the DNA. This sample carries about 47,000 clones, approximately 78% of them seen once, and the ten largest clones take 12% to 15%. Sample: peripheral blood. The chain has TRBV5-6 and TRBJ1-6; D possibly corresponds to TRBD1 (6 bases). The sequence came from a human donor with acute or convalescent COVID-19. The donor label of this sample is uncertain. The CDR3 bases are TGTGCCAGCAGCCCGACCGGGACATCCTATAATTCACCCCTCCACTTT. The encoded protein is CASSPTGTSYNSPLHF.